The rows below give T cell receptor beta chains drawn from one sample of a study of regulatory and conventional T cells in RAG deficiency. The data were produced by immunoSEQ multiplex PCR, yet TCRdb's version contains in-frame clones alone and is incomplete. The table has about 28,000 clones, just over 90% seen once. These data also featured in a second study, about regulatory T cells.

Sequencing was done on a sample of Tregs sorted from blood. These receptors were taken from a human donor in good health. CDR3s include the opening cysteine and the closing phenylalanine or tryptophan. The D gene is left open where the match is weak. A clone size is listed for some rows: how often the clone was seen (once, few, many), or a class if it is expanded.

size,V,J,D,CDR3,DNA
.,TRBV6-5,TRBJ1-2,.,CASSYSKFLKGYTF,TGTGCCAGCAGTTACTCGAAGTTCTTGAAAGGCTACACCTTC
.,TRBV9,TRBJ2-5,.,CASSVHKGTQYF,TGTGCCAGCAGCGTACATAAGGGGACCCAGTACTTC
.,TRBV6-1,TRBJ1-2,.,CASSVRGRDTNYGYTF,TGTGCCAGCAGTGTCCGGGGAAGAGACACCAACTATGGCTACACCTTC
.,TRBV29-1,TRBJ2-3,.,CSVDNWGPDTQYF,TGCAGCGTTGATAACTGGGGACCAGATACGCAGTATTTT
.,TRBV19,TRBJ2-1,TRBD2,CASSRSGGAVLLDEQFF,TGTGCCAGTAGTAGGAGCGGGGGGGCCGTCCTTCTCGATGAGCAGTTCTTC
.,TRBV18,TRBJ1-3,.,CASSRSGGPLGNTIYF,TGTGCCAGCTCCCGGTCGGGGGGGCCTCTTGGAAACACCATATATTTT
.,TRBV19,TRBJ2-7,.,CASSILGYEQYF,TGTGCCAGTAGTATATTGGGTTACGAGCAGTACTTC
.,TRBV11-2,TRBJ2-3,TRBD2,CASSPRLAGLSTDTQYF,TGTGCCAGCAGCCCACGGCTAGCGGGCCTTAGCACAGATACGCAGTATTTT
.,TRBV7-8,TRBJ2-3,.,CASSLGGARADTQYF,TGTGCCAGCAGCTTAGGAGGGGCGAGGGCAGATACGCAGTATTTT
few,TRBV5-1,TRBJ2-5,TRBD2,CASSLDPSGGTGTQYF,TGCGCCAGCAGCTTGGATCCTAGCGGGGGAACGGGGACCCAGTACTTC
.,TRBV2,TRBJ1-1,.,CASRVGRLEGTEAFF,TGTGCCAGCAGGGTCGGTCGCCTGGAGGGCACTGAAGCTTTCTTT
.,TRBV5-1,TRBJ2-7,TRBD1,CASRPSDRDEQYF,TGCGCCAGCCGCCCATCGGACAGGGACGAGCAGTACTTC
.,TRBV4-1,TRBJ2-1,TRBD2,CASSQDSWWERGSSYNEQFF,TGCGCCAGCAGCCAAGATTCGTGGTGGGAGCGGGGGTCTTCCTACAATGAGCAGTTCTTC
few,TRBV21-1,TRBJ2-3,.,CASGGITDTQYF,TGTGCCAGCGGGGGGATTACAGATACGCAGTATTTT
.,TRBV6-6,TRBJ1-5,TRBD1,CASRDTGGGQPQHF,TGTGCCAGCAGGGACACAGGGGGCGGTCAGCCCCAGCATTTT
.,TRBV15,TRBJ2-1,.,CATSRVKQGPYNEQFF,TGTGCCACCAGCAGAGTTAAGCAAGGACCCTACAATGAGCAGTTCTTC
.,TRBV30,TRBJ2-7,.,CAWRRGLDSYEQYF,TGTGCCTGGAGACGGGGACTGGATTCCTACGAGCAGTACTTC
.,TRBV10-3,TRBJ2-7,TRBD2,CATCLSGGAYEQYF,TGTGCCACCTGTCTTAGCGGGGGGGCCTACGAGCAGTACTTC
.,TRBV4-1,TRBJ1-6,.,CASSQAENSPLHF,TGCGCCAGCAGCCAAGCTGAGAATTCACCCCTCCACTTT
.,TRBV19,TRBJ1-2,.,CASSMGRGNGDGYTF,TGTGCCAGTAGTATGGGTCGGGGAAACGGAGATGGCTACACCTTC
.,TRBV11-2,TRBJ2-7,TRBD2,CASSPRGLARSYEQYF,TGTGCCAGCAGCCCCCGAGGACTAGCGAGATCTTACGAGCAGTACTTC
few,TRBV29-1,TRBJ1-2,.,CSVEVQGVGGYTF,TGCAGCGTTGAAGTACAGGGCGTTGGTGGCTACACCTTC
.,TRBV2,TRBJ2-2,TRBD1,CASSGTGAGELFF,TGTGCCAGCAGCGGGACAGGGGCAGGGGAGCTGTTTTTT
.,TRBV5-4,TRBJ1-1,.,CASSFGRPGTRGEAFF,TGTGCCAGCAGCTTTGGCAGACCCGGGACACGGGGTGAAGCTTTCTTT
.,TRBV14,TRBJ1-2,.,CASSQVVYPIDMRGARGGYTF,TGTGCCAGCAGCCAAGTTGTGTACCCAATTGATATGAGGGGCGCCAGAGGTGGCTACACCTTC
.,TRBV11-3,TRBJ2-3,.,CASSLFGSTDTQYF,TGTGCCAGCAGCTTATTCGGTAGCACAGATACGCAGTATTTT